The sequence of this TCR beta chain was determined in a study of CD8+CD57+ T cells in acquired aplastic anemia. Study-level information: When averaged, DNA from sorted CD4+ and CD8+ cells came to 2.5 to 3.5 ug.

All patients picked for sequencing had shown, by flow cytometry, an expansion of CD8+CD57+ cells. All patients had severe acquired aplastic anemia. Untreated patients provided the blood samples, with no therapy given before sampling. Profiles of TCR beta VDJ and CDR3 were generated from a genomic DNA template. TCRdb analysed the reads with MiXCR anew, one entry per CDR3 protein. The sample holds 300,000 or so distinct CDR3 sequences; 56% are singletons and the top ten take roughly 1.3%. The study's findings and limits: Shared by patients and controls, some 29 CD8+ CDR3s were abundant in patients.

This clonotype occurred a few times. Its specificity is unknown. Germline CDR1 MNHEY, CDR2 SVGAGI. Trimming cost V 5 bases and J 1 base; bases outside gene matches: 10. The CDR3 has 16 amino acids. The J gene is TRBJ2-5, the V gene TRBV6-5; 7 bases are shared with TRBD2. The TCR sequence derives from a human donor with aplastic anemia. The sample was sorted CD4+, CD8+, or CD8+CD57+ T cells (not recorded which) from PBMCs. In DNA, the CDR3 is TGTGCCAGCAGTCTTACCCGACTAGCTACCCAAGAGACCCAGTACTTC. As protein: CASSLTRLATQETQYF.